This T cell receptor beta chain was identified in a study of blood T cell repertoires in COVID-19. Turning to the study itself: Italy, Spain and the United States were the sources of the convalescent and acute COVID-19 samples.

TCRdb's table, derived via immunoSEQ multiplex PCR, lists solely in-frame clones and lacks some. The sample lists 250,000 or so clones, just under 85% occurring once. V was trimmed by 4 bases and J by 4 bases, leaving 11 bases between them. This CDR3 region has 13 residues. CDR1 and CDR2 from the germline V gene are SGDLS and YYNGEE. The sequenced sample consisted of peripheral blood. The receptor's source is a man aged 50 to 59 with acute or convalescent COVID-19. The chain carries TRBV9 and TRBJ1-1; the D gene is possibly TRBD1 (5 bases). The DNA of the CDR3 is TGTGCCAGCAGCCGAACCAGGGCCACTGAAGCTTTCTTT. It translates to CASSRTRATEAFF.